This passage covers 18 T cell receptor beta chains from one sample sequenced in a study of T cell responses to AZD1222 COVID-19 vaccine. Here immunoSEQ multiplex PCR was the method, and the copy in TCRdb shows in-frame clones only, minus some. The sample lists about 150,000 clones, about nine tenths occurring once. The sequenced sample was peripheral blood, obtained on day 0 of AZD1222 vaccination. These receptors all come from an adult in good health.

J is TRBJ2-1 and V is TRBV4-1; weak D call: TRBD2 (5 bases). Germline V lookup: CDR1 MGHRA, CDR2 YSYEKL. This CDR3 comprises 17 residues. Trimming shortened V by 1 base and J by 7 bases, and 20 bases separated the two germline ends. The CDR3 region is CASSQVDSLVGGNEQFF. CDR3 DNA sequence: TGCGCCAGCAGCCAAGTGGACTCCCTTGTGGGTGGGAATGAGCAGTTCTTC.

The J gene is TRBJ1-2, the V gene TRBV5-6; no definite D call. The V gene's germline CDR1 is SGHDT and CDR2 YYEEEE. Trimming stripped 3 bases from V and 0 bases from J, with 12 bases between. The CDR3 has 15 amino acids. CDR3 in DNA: TGTGCCAGCAGCTCCACTTTGACCGCTAACTATGGCTACACCTTC. It translates to CASSSTLTANYGYTF.

The chain has TRBV4-3 and TRBJ1-6, with 9 bases fitting TRBD1. Germline-derived CDR1 and CDR2 are LGHNA and YSLEER. The CDR3 totals 18 residues. V shed 1 base and J 4 bases; nucleotides not matched to a gene: 8. DNA of the CDR3: TGCGCCAGCAGCCAAGCCAGGGACAGGGCTACTTATAATTCACCCCTCCACTTT. Its protein is CASSQARDRATYNSPLHF.

The chain carries TRBV2 and TRBJ1-2; no definite D call. There are 16 residues in the CDR3. The V end lost 5 bases, the J end lost 7 bases, and 23 bases lay between the germline ends. Germline lookup yields CDR1 SNHLY and CDR2 FYNNEI. The CDR3 reads CASSQGRGPIDSGYTF. CDR3 DNA: TGTGCCAGCAGTCAAGGACGGGGTCCCATCGACTCTGGCTACACCTTC.

V and J are TRBV7-9 and TRBJ2-1, with TRBD1 identical over 9 bases. Germline V gene sequence: CDR1 SEHNR, CDR2 FQNEAQ (reference sequence). The CDR3 totals 17 residues. Germline trimming cut 5 bases from V and 9 bases from J; bases unmatched to any gene: 17. CDR3 in DNA: TGTGCCAGCAGCCCCCGATATAGGACAGGGGTGGGATTTGAGCAGTTCTTC. This codes for CASSPRYRTGVGFEQFF.

The CDR3 here is CASSFAGSGVFF. The CDR3 nucleotides read TGTGCCAGTAGCTTTGCCGGGTCAGGGGTGTTCTTC. The chain recombines TRBV19 with TRBJ2-1, with TRBD1 as a possible D gene (6 bases). This CDR3 has 12 residues. Germline CDR1 is LNHDA and CDR2 is SQIVND (reference sequence). Trimming left V 6 bases short and J 15 bases short, with 18 bases between.

The V and J genes are TRBV6-5 and TRBJ2-1; tentative D call: TRBD1 (6 bases). This CDR3 is built from 14 residues. Germline loops: CDR1 MNHEY, CDR2 SVGAGI. The germline V and J ends were trimmed by 2 bases and 5 bases, with 10 bases remaining between them. The CDR3: CASSYTGQNNEQFF. DNA of the CDR3: TGTGCCAGCAGTTACACAGGACAGAACAATGAGCAGTTCTTC.

This clone came up once. This chain links TRBV7-9 with TRBJ2-7; either TRBD1 or TRBD2 may supply D (5 bases each). V lost 2 bases to trimming and J lost 4 bases, with 18 bases between them. Germline values: CDR1 SEHNR, CDR2 FQNEAQ (reference sequence). The CDR3 totals 16 residues. This CDR3 reads CASSLLLGTGMYEQYF. The CDR3 nucleotides are TGTGCCAGCAGCTTACTGCTGGGGACGGGGATGTACGAGCAGTACTTC.

This chain uses TRBV2 with TRBJ2-1; unclear D gene. The ends were cut back, 1 base at V and 5 bases at J, with 6 bases in the middle. This CDR3 has 13 amino acids. CDR1 and CDR2 (germline): SNHLY, FYNNEI. CDR3 residues: CASSEGGHNEQFF. The DNA for the CDR3 is TGTGCCAGCAGTGAAGGCGGACACAATGAGCAGTTCTTC.

V is TRBV12-5 and J is TRBJ2-7, with D unresolved. V shed 4 bases and J shed 5 bases, with 6 bases lying between them. Germline V gives CDR1 LGHNT, CDR2 FRNRAP. The CDR3 totals 11 residues. This CDR3 reads CASGWRNEQYF. CDR3 DNA sequence: TGTGCTAGTGGTTGGCGAAACGAGCAGTACTTC.

The V and J genes are TRBV6-2 or TRBV6-3 and TRBJ1-6; D gene uncertain. This CDR3 is built from 11 residues. Trimming removed 0 bases from V and 12 bases from J, with 3 bases in between. From germline, CDR1 is MNHEY and CDR2 SVGEGT. Here the CDR3 reads CASSYSGPLHF. The CDR3 coding sequence is TGTGCCAGCAGTTACTCCGGACCCCTCCACTTT.

The chain couples TRBV14 to TRBJ1-1; D ambiguous. Trimming left V 1 base short and J 7 bases short, with 4 bases between. The CDR3 has 11 residues. The germline V gene has CDR1 SGHDN and CDR2 FVKESK. CDR3 in amino acids: CASSQGIEAFF. The CDR3, as DNA: TGTGCCAGCAGCCAAGGCATTGAAGCTTTCTTT.

The DNA for the CDR3 is TGTGCCAGCAGCCCGGGAGGAACAGGGCCGAACACTGAAGCTTTCTTT. Translated: CASSPGGTGPNTEAFF. This chain joins TRBV11-1 and TRBJ1-1, with D possibly matching TRBD1 (6 bases). The CDR3 runs 16 residues. V was cut by 5 bases and J by 1 base, with 17 bases left in between. Germline V gene lookup returns CDR1 SGHAT and CDR2 FQDESV (reference sequence).

The chain is built from TRBV28 and TRBJ2-7; TRBD1 agrees at 11 bases. V dropped 5 bases and J dropped 7; count of bases not matched to a gene: 10. The CDR3 length is 15 residues. CDR1 is MDHEN and CDR2 is SYDVKM in the germline V gene. CDR3 bases: TGTGCCAGCAGTCCCGGAGGACAGGGGGCATTTGAGCAGTACTTC. Its protein is CASSPGGQGAFEQYF.

This clone was seen more than once but under ten times. The chain uses TRBV13 and TRBJ2-1; D may be TRBD1 (5 bases). The CDR3 totals 14 residues. V lost 5 bases, J lost 6 bases, and 14 bases lay in between. Germline CDR1 and CDR2: PRHDT and FYEKMQ (reference sequence). CDR3 protein: CASSVQSGFNEQFF. The CDR3 DNA follows: TGTGCCAGCAGCGTCCAGTCAGGGTTCAATGAGCAGTTCTTC.

The J gene is TRBJ2-3, the V gene TRBV19; D is undetermined. CDR1 is LNHDA and CDR2 is SQIVND in the germline V gene (reference sequence). V dropped 4 bases and J dropped 0 bases, with 11 bases sitting between them. The CDR3 is 15 amino acids. The CDR3 region has the DNA TGTGCCAGTAGTACTGACGGGTGGAGCACAGATACGCAGTATTTT. Translating gives CASSTDGWSTDTQYF.

The chain links TRBV7-2 to TRBJ1-6, with 8 nucleotides matching TRBD1. After removal of 5 bases from V and 9 bases from J, the junction contained 9 bases not matched to a gene. The CDR3 runs to 15 residues. Germline CDR1 is SGHTA and CDR2 is FQGNSA. As DNA, the CDR3 is TGTGCCAGCAGCACCCGACAGGGGACGGGTTCACCCCTCCACTTT. This encodes CASSTRQGTGSPLHF.

The chain couples TRBV7-2 to TRBJ1-1, with 11 bases that match TRBD1. Germline loops: CDR1 SGHTA, CDR2 FQGNSA. V dropped 5 bases and J dropped 5; count of bases not matched to a gene: 7. CDR3 size: 15 residues. CDR3 region: CASSLTGQGATEAFF. Here the CDR3 DNA reads TGTGCCAGCAGCCTTACTGGACAGGGGGCAACTGAAGCTTTCTTT.